This is a list of T cell receptor beta chains from one sample in a study of cytomegalovirus exposure and HLA in healthy donors. The assay was immunoSEQ multiplex PCR, and TCRdb's table has in-frame clones only and misses some. Among about 150,000 clones listed, around three fifths were seen once. The sample consisted of PBMCs. These receptors all come from a male donor in good health and CMV-seronegative. The CDR3 runs from the conserved cysteine through the conserved F or W. Each record gives: J gene, V gene, clone size, D gene, CDR3 DNA, CDR3 protein. The D gene is left open where the match is weak. Size values are once, few and many counts, or a class for expanded clones, and some rows have none.

j_gene: TRBJ2-2
v_gene: TRBV4-1
abundance: .
d_gene: TRBD2
CDR3nt: TGCGCCAGCAGCCCTCCTCTAGCGGGGGGGCTCAGCGGGGAGCTGTTTTTT
CDR3aa: CASSPPLAGGLSGELFF

j_gene: TRBJ2-1
v_gene: TRBV18
abundance: .
d_gene: TRBD1
CDR3nt: TGTGCCAGCTCACCGCCGACAGGGGGGTTGCATGAGCAGTTCTTC
CDR3aa: CASSPPTGGLHEQFF

j_gene: TRBJ1-4
v_gene: TRBV9
abundance: .
d_gene: .
CDR3nt: TGTGCCAGCAGCCAACGGCTAGGCAGTAATGAAAAACTGTTTTTT
CDR3aa: CASSQRLGSNEKLFF

j_gene: TRBJ2-2
v_gene: TRBV5-1
abundance: .
d_gene: TRBD2
CDR3nt: TGCGCCAGCAGAGAGCGGGGGGGTTCGGGGCCTTCGGAGCTGTTTTTT
CDR3aa: CASRERGGSGPSELFF

j_gene: TRBJ2-5
v_gene: TRBV7-2
abundance: .
d_gene: TRBD2
CDR3nt: TGTGCCAGCAGCTCGTCCGGGACTAGACTTCAAGAGACCCAGTACTTC
CDR3aa: CASSSSGTRLQETQYF

j_gene: TRBJ2-5
v_gene: TRBV19
abundance: .
d_gene: TRBD2
CDR3nt: TGTGCCAGTAGTACCACCGGGACTAGGAGCGGTGGGGGGACCCAGTACTTC
CDR3aa: CASSTTGTRSGGGTQYF

j_gene: TRBJ2-1
v_gene: TRBV7-2
abundance: few
d_gene: .
CDR3nt: TGTGCCAGCAGCTTTGGCAGGTACAATGAGCAGTTCTTC
CDR3aa: CASSFGRYNEQFF

j_gene: TRBJ2-5
v_gene: TRBV7-3
abundance: .
d_gene: TRBD1
CDR3nt: TGTGCCAGCAGCTCGGCTCCCGGGACAGGGGATGGAGAGACCCAGTACTTC
CDR3aa: CASSSAPGTGDGETQYF

j_gene: TRBJ2-7
v_gene: TRBV6-5
abundance: once
d_gene: TRBD1
CDR3nt: TGTGCCAGCCGACAGGGGCTGATCCACGAGCAGTACTTC
CDR3aa: CASRQGLIHEQYF

j_gene: TRBJ2-7
v_gene: TRBV7-8
abundance: .
d_gene: TRBD2
CDR3nt: TGTGCCAGCAGCTTAGGGAGGGGGGCTGGGACTAGGCTCGACGAGCAGTACTTC
CDR3aa: CASSLGRGAGTRLDEQYF

j_gene: TRBJ2-7
v_gene: TRBV28
abundance: .
d_gene: .
CDR3nt: TGTGCCAGCAGTCCCTCTTTCGGGAACGAGCAGTACTTC
CDR3aa: CASSPSFGNEQYF

j_gene: TRBJ1-2
v_gene: TRBV18
abundance: .
d_gene: .
CDR3nt: TGTGCCAGCTCACCAGTCTCAGGGGATGGCTACACCTTC
CDR3aa: CASSPVSGDGYTF

j_gene: TRBJ1-2
v_gene: TRBV30
abundance: .
d_gene: TRBD1
CDR3nt: TGTGCCTGGAGGGGTACCGAAACCTTGACAGGGAGATCCGGCGGCTACACCTTC
CDR3aa: CAWRGTETLTGRSGGYTF

j_gene: TRBJ2-6
v_gene: TRBV7-9
abundance: .
d_gene: .
CDR3nt: TGTGCCAGCAGCGCCGGGAGGGCCAACGTCCTGACTTTC
CDR3aa: CASSAGRANVLTF

j_gene: TRBJ1-1
v_gene: TRBV5-1
abundance: few
d_gene: TRBD1
CDR3nt: TGCGCCAGCAGCTTGTCCCAGGGGGAGACGGGATATGAGGCTTTCTTT
CDR3aa: CASSLSQGETGYEAFF

j_gene: TRBJ1-1
v_gene: TRBV5-1
abundance: .
d_gene: .
CDR3nt: TGCGCCAGCAGGCCTACAGTGAACACTGAAGCTTTCTTT
CDR3aa: CASRPTVNTEAFF

j_gene: TRBJ2-3
v_gene: TRBV2
abundance: .
d_gene: .
CDR3nt: TGTGCCAGCAGTATAGAACGGGTAGTAGGCACAGATACGCAGTATTTT
CDR3aa: CASSIERVVGTDTQYF

j_gene: TRBJ1-2
v_gene: TRBV5-1
abundance: .
d_gene: .
CDR3nt: TGCGCCAGCAGCCCTGACAGCAACTATGGCTACACCTTC
CDR3aa: CASSPDSNYGYTF

j_gene: TRBJ2-2
v_gene: TRBV9
abundance: .
d_gene: TRBD2
CDR3nt: TGTGCCAGCAGCGTATCCCCTAGCGGGCAGAACACCGGGGAGCTGTTTTTT
CDR3aa: CASSVSPSGQNTGELFF

j_gene: TRBJ2-2
v_gene: TRBV6-5
abundance: few
d_gene: TRBD1
CDR3nt: TGTGCCAGCAGTCGGGACAGCCCGAACACCGGGGAGCTGTTTTTT
CDR3aa: CASSRDSPNTGELFF